These 12 T cell receptor beta chains were all obtained from the same sample, sequenced in a study of technical replicates of blood from a few donors. This table comes from immunoSEQ multiplex PCR, and its TCRdb copy is limited to in-frame clones, with some not included. The table shows approximately 97,000 clones, with approximately 96% occurring only once. The sequenced sample consisted of T cells isolated from PBMCs. The receptors were gathered from a human donor in good health.

The chain carries TRBV2 and TRBJ2-5; D might be TRBD1 (5 bases). The V end was cut by 2 bases, the J end by 2 bases, with 9 bases between. CDR1 is SNHLY and CDR2 is FYNNEI in the germline V gene. This CDR3 contains 14 residues. Written as DNA, the CDR3 is TGTGCCAGCAGTGAATGGGGCTGGCAAGAGACCCAGTACTTC. Translated: CASSEWGWQETQYF. Combining the CDR3 with reference TRBV2 and TRBJ2-5 gives the whole variable domain EPEVTQTPSHQVTQMGQEVILRCVPISNHLYFYWYRQILGQKVEFLVSFYNNEISEKSEIFDDQFSVERPDGSNFTLKIRSTKLEDSAMYFCASSEWGWQETQYFGPGTRLLVL.

This chain uses TRBV5-6 with TRBJ1-1; 8 nucleotides agree with TRBD1. This CDR3 is built from 14 residues. Germline V gene sequence: CDR1 SGHDT, CDR2 YYEEEE. Losses at the gene ends were 4 bases for V and 11 bases for J; bases not matched to a gene: 13. The CDR3 DNA sequence: TGTGCCAGCAGCCTGCGGACAGGGTTAGGCTTGGCTTTCTTT. Its translation: CASSLRTGLGLAFF.

A single count supports this clone. The gene calls are TRBV12-5 and TRBJ1-1, with D unresolved. V shed 3 bases and J shed 6 bases, with 8 bases lying between them. The V gene's germline CDR1 is LGHNT and CDR2 FRNRAP. This CDR3 is 12 amino acids long. The CDR3 sequence: CASGFQAPEAFF. In DNA, the CDR3 is TGTGCTAGTGGTTTCCAGGCTCCTGAAGCTTTCTTT.

The gene calls are TRBV19 and TRBJ2-7, with 7 bases identical to TRBD2. V dropped 4 bases and J dropped 5; count of bases not matched to a gene: 5. Looked up from germline, CDR1 is LNHDA and CDR2 is SQIVND (reference sequence). The CDR3 loop spans 13 amino acids. CDR3 loop: CASSRREGDEQYF. The CDR3 DNA sequence: TGTGCCAGTAGTAGGAGGGAGGGCGACGAGCAGTACTTC.

V and J are TRBV2 and TRBJ1-2, with 7 bases lining up with TRBD1. Germline V gene sequence: CDR1 SNHLY, CDR2 FYNNEI. V was clipped by 9 bases and J by 2 bases; unmatched bases: 12. The CDR3 has 15 residues. CDR3 sequence: CASNLTGSGNYGYTF. CDR3 bases: TGTGCCAGTAACTTGACAGGGTCGGGGAACTATGGCTACACCTTC.

The DNA of the CDR3 is TGTGCCAGCAGTTACTCCGCGTCCGGAGGTGTTGAAAAACTGTTTTTT. Translated, it gives CASSYSASGGVEKLFF. The chain has TRBV6-5 and TRBJ1-4, with D unresolved. Trimming stripped 0 bases from V and 7 bases from J, with 15 bases between. Germline V gene lookup returns CDR1 MNHEY and CDR2 SVGAGI. This CDR3 has 16 residues.

The chain joins TRBV2 to TRBJ2-1, with a tentative D call TRBD2 (5 bases). Deletions cut 6 bases from V and 4 bases from J, with 10 bases between. Germline V gene sequence: CDR1 SNHLY, CDR2 FYNNEI. There are 13 residues in the CDR3. CDR3: CASRLGYYNEQFF. The CDR3, as DNA: TGTGCCAGCAGACTAGGGTATTACAATGAGCAGTTCTTC.

The CDR3 DNA follows: TGTGCCAGCAGCTTGGCACAGAACACTGAAGCTTTCTTT. This encodes CASSLAQNTEAFF. The chain couples TRBV5-8 to TRBJ1-1, with no clear D. The ends were cut back, 0 bases at V and 1 base at J, with 4 bases in the middle. CDR1 is SGHTS and CDR2 is YDEGEE in the germline V gene. The CDR3 length is 13 residues. The complete variable domain, with remaining parts taken from reference TRBV5-8 and TRBJ1-1, reads EAGVTQSPTHLIKTRGQQATLRCSPISGHTSVYWYQQALGLGLQFLLWYDEGEERNRGNFPPRFSGRQFPNYSSELNVNALELEDSALYLCASSLAQNTEAFFGQGTRLTVV.

The chain employs TRBV7-8 and TRBJ2-1; TRBD2 matches 7 bases. This CDR3 is 17 amino acids long. CDR1 and CDR2 (germline): SGHVS, FQNEAQ. V trimming: 4 bases; J trimming: 5 bases; junction bases outside the gene matches: 14. The CDR3 here is CASSSRRDYSRDNEQFF. CDR3 sequence (DNA): TGTGCCAGCAGCTCTAGAAGGGACTACTCTCGGGACAATGAGCAGTTCTTC. Full variable domain (rest looked up from reference TRBV7-8 and TRBJ2-1): GAGVSQSPRYKVAKRGQDVALRCDPISGHVSLFWYQQALGQGPEFLTYFQNEAQLDKSGLPSDRFFAERPEGSVSTLKIQRTQQEDSAVYLCASSSRRDYSRDNEQFFGPGTRLTVL.

This chain connects TRBV4-3 to TRBJ1-1; D unclear. Per the germline V gene, CDR1 is LGHNA and CDR2 is YSLEER. V shed 1 base and J shed 0 bases, with 6 bases lying between them. This CDR3 has 14 amino acids. In nucleotides, the CDR3 is TGCGCCAGCAGCCAAGGAGACATGAACACTGAAGCTTTCTTT. Translated: CASSQGDMNTEAFF.

The chain combines TRBV6-5 with TRBJ1-1, with 8 bases lining up with TRBD1. The CDR3 sequence is 15 residues long. V shed 5 bases, J shed 4 bases, and the junction held 9 bases outside the gene matches. Germline loops: CDR1 MNHEY, CDR2 SVGAGI. The CDR3 loop is CASSPQGGLGTEAFF. CDR3 nucleotides: TGTGCCAGCAGTCCACAGGGGGGGTTGGGCACTGAAGCTTTCTTT.

The chain's CDR3 is CAWSNRLIYGYTF. For the CDR3, the DNA is TGTGCCTGGAGTAACCGACTCATCTATGGCTACACCTTC. This rearrangement joins TRBV30 to TRBJ1-2; unclear D gene. Looked up from germline, CDR1 is GTSNPN and CDR2 is SVGIG (reference sequence). V was cut by 2 bases and J by 4 bases, with 11 bases left in between. The CDR3 contains 13 residues.